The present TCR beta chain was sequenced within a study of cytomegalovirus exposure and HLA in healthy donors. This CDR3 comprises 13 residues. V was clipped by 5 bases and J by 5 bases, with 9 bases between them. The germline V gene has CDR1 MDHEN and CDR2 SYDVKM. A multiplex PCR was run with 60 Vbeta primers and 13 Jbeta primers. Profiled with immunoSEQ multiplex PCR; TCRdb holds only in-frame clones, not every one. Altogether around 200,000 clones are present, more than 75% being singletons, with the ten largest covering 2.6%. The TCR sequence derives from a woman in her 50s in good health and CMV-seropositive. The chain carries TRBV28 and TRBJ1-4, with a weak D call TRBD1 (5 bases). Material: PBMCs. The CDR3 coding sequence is TGTGCCAGCAGTGGGGGGTCCAATGAAAAACTGTTTTTT. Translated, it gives CASSGGSNEKLFF.